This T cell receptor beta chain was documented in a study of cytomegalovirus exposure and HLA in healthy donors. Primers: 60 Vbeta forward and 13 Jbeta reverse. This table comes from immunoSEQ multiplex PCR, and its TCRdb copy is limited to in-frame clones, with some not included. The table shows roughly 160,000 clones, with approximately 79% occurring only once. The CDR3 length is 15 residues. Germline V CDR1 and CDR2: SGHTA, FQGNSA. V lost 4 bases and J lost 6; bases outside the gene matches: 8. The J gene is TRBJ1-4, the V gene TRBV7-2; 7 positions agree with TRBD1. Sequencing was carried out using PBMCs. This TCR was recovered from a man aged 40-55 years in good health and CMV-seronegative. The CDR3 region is CASSSFGQVDEKLFF. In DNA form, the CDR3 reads TGTGCCAGCAGCTCTTTCGGACAGGTAGATGAAAAACTGTTTTTT.